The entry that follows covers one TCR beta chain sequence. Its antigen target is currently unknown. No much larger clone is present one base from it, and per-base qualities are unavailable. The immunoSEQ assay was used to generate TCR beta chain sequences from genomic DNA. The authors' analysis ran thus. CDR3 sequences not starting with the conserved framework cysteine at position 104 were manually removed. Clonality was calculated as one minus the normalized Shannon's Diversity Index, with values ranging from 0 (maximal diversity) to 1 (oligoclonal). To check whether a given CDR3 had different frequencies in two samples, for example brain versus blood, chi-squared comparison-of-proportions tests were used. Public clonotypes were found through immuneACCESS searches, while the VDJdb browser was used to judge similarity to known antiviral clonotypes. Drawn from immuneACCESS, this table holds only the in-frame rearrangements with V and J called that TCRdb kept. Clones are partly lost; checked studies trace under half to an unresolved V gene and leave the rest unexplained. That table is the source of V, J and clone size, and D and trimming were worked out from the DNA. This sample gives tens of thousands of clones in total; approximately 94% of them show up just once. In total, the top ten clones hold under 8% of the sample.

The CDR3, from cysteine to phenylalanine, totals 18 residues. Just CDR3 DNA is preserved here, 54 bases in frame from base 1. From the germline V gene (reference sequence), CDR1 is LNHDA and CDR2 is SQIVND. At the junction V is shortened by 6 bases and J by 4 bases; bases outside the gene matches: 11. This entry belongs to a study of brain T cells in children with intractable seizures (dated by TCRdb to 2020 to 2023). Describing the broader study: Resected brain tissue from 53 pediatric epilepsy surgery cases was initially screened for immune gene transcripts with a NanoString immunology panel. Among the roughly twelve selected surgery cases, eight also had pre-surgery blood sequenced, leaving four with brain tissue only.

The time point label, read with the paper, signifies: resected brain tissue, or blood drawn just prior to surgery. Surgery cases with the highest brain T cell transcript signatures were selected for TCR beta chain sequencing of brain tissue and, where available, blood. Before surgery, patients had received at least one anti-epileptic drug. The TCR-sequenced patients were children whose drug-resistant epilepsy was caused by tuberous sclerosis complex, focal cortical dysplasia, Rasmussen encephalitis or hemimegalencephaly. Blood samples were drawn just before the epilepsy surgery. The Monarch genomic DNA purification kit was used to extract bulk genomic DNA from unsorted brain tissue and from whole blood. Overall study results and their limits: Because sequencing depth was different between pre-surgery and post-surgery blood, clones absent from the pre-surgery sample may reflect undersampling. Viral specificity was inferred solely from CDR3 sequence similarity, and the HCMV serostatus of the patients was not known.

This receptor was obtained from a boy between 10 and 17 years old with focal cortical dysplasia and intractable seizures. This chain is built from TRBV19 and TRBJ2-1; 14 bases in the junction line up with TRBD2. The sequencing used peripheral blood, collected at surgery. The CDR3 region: CASSPGLAGGFLYNEQFF. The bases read TGTGCCAGTAGCCCTGGACTAGCGGGGGGATTCCTTTACAATGAGCAGTTCTTC.